The T cell receptor beta chain under discussion was sequenced for a study of cytotoxic CD8 clonotypes in ibrutinib-treated CLL. For the study at large: Mean values per sample were around 270,000 productive templates and tens of thousands of productive rearrangements. Points from the study as a whole: Rare overall, public clonotypes shrank or held steady under therapy. At baseline, clonality was higher than in age-matched healthy donors and correlated with CD8+ counts. Clonality went up at ibrutinib response and then declined back toward baseline at progression.

Trimming removed 5 bases from V and 4 bases from J; junction bases left unmatched: 14. The germline V gene has CDR1 ENHRY and CDR2 SYGVKD. The CDR3 sequence is 16 residues long. Profiled with immunoSEQ multiplex PCR; TCRdb holds only in-frame clones, not every one. The table has fewer than 400,000 clones, about 61% seen once; the top ten hold approximately 6%. With regard to this clone: The antigen is unknown.

The origin of this receptor is a human donor with chronic lymphocytic leukemia. The chain couples TRBV10-3 to TRBJ2-7, with 7 bases that match TRBD2. The specimen comprised PBMCs, sampled after 36 months of ibrutinib treatment. The CDR3 region is CAISNWGGLAPYEQYF. The CDR3 coding sequence is TGTGCCATCAGTAACTGGGGGGGTCTGGCCCCATACGAGCAGTACTTC.